This T cell receptor (beta chain) comes out of a study of blood T cell repertoires in COVID-19 (TCRdb year 2020). Concerning the study at large: The collaborator samples originated in the United States, Italy and Spain and spanned the acute and convalescent phases of COVID-19. The material from the prospective study consisted of cDNA or gDNA derived from T cells, B-cell-depleted T cells, or PBMCs. Deeply sampled blood TCRbeta repertoires from subjects exposed to, actively infected with, or recovered from COVID-19 were included in the dataset. The repertoires were released in a freely available public database intended as a resource for research on the immune response to SARS-CoV-2. The samples were drawn from the first 160 participants of the ongoing ImmuneRACE study and from roughly 1,300 subjects provided by 6 global collaborators. Nearly every sample came with metadata listing a de-identified subject ID, COVID-19 status, age in years and sex. HLA class I and class II types, where available, came from metadata supplied by the sample provider rather than from assay-based typing. On the study overall, not on this receptor specifically: The quantity of clinical and demographic metadata differed by source and by participant and was supplied without curation.

Notes on this clone: The antigen it recognizes is unknown. The sample holds no much larger clone one base away, and base qualities are not on file.

The immunoSEQ Assay, a bias-controlled multiplex PCR, was used to amplify TCRbeta CDR3 regions from genomic DNA. In the authors' own workflow: Within the assay, amplification of reference gene primers was used to estimate how many nucleated cells each sample contained. Sequence reads were collapsed and filtered to measure the absolute abundance of every unique TCRbeta CDR3 rearrangement. For each sample, productive Simpson clonality was calculated by taking the square root of Simpson's diversity index across productive rearrangements. TCRdb's version of the immuneACCESS table is confined to in-frame rearrangements and falls short of the full clone set. An unresolved V gene accounts for under half of the shortfall where checked; the remainder is of unknown origin. The DNA gave D and trimming, while V, J and clone size come from that table. The sample records about 210,000 clones, more than 75% of which are singletons. 7.8% of the sample is taken by the ten largest.

Spanning cysteine to phenylalanine, the CDR3 consists of 15 amino acids. The read is trimmed to its CDR3 DNA, 45 bases read in frame from base 1. Trimmed from V: 0 bases; trimmed from J: 6 bases; junction bases lacking a gene match: 3. Looking up the germline V gene (reference sequence) yields CDR1 LNHDA and CDR2 SQIVND. In Seattle, one collaborating source enrolled patients while the infection was active and tracked those patients longitudinally over the course of disease. Whole blood was collected in K2EDTA tubes by collaborating institutions according to the institutions' own protocols. Collaborator samples were shipped for TCRbeta analysis as frozen whole blood, isolated PBMCs, or DNA extracted from either sample type.

Material for sequencing was peripheral blood. In this chain, TRBV19 is recombined with TRBJ1-5; 9 middle bases align to TRBD1. This TCR was recovered from an older woman with COVID-19, enrolled during active disease. DNA sequence: TGTGCCAGTAGTATAGATGGGGGACAGGGTCAGCCCCAGCATTTT. The resulting protein is CASSIDGGQGQPQHF.